The 9 T cell receptor beta chains below come from one sample, sequenced in a study of blood T cell repertoires in COVID-19. Here immunoSEQ multiplex PCR was the method, and the copy in TCRdb shows in-frame clones only, minus some. The data show roughly 140,000 clones, 70% to 85% seen once. Sequencing was carried out using peripheral blood. The source is a woman aged 50 to 60 with acute or convalescent COVID-19.

The chain links TRBV7-9 to TRBJ1-5; D might be TRBD1 (6 bases). This CDR3 is built from 17 residues. Germline CDR1 is SEHNR and CDR2 is FQNEAQ (reference sequence). V was shortened by 4 bases and J by 3 bases, with 19 bases between the two germline ends. The CDR3 loop reads CASSWWDIGLANQPQHF. CDR3 coding DNA: TGTGCCAGCAGCTGGTGGGACATTGGGTTAGCCAATCAGCCCCAGCATTTT. Using reference TRBV7-9 and TRBJ1-5 for the parts outside the CDR3, the full variable domain is DTGVSQNPRHKITKRGQNVTFRCDPISEHNRLYWYRQTLGQGPEFLTYFQNEAQLEKSRLLSDRFSAERPKGSFSTLEIQRTEQGDSAMYLCASSWWDIGLANQPQHFGDGTRLSIL.

This sequence joins TRBV7-9 and TRBJ2-7; 8 bases align to TRBD1. J lost 4 bases, V lost 2 bases, and 13 bases had no gene match. Germline assignment: CDR1 SEHNR and CDR2 FQNEAQ (reference sequence). The CDR3 totals 17 residues. The DNA for the CDR3 is TGTGCCAGCAGCTTAATGGTTGGACAGGGCGGAGGATACGAGCAGTACTTC. Translating it yields CASSLMVGQGGGYEQYF.

The chain's CDR3 is CASSSQGLRYGYTF. DNA for the CDR3: TGTGCCAGCAGTTCACAGGGATTGAGGTATGGCTACACCTTC. The chain is built from TRBV28 and TRBJ1-2; D might be TRBD1 (6 bases). Germline CDR1 is MDHEN and CDR2 is SYDVKM. Trimming took off 4 bases at V and 5 bases at J, with 14 bases between the two ends. The CDR3 has 14 amino acids.

The chain recombines TRBV4-1 with TRBJ2-7; 7 positions agree with TRBD2. This CDR3 spans 12 amino acids. V was pared by 1 base and J by 12 bases, with 6 bases of the junction left unmatched. Germline CDR1 reads MGHRA; CDR2 reads YSYEKL. The CDR3 region is CASSQGTSDLYF. The CDR3 nucleotides read TGCGCCAGCAGCCAAGGGACTAGTGATTTGTACTTC.

The V gene is TRBV9, the J gene TRBJ2-7; 8 nucleotides align to TRBD2. CDR1 is SGDLS and CDR2 is YYNGEE in the germline V gene. The length of the CDR3 is 15 residues. The V gene end was trimmed by 0 bases and the J gene end by 2 bases; junction bases not matched to a gene: 4. CDR3 protein: CASSVESGGPYEQYF. The CDR3 bases are TGTGCCAGCAGCGTAGAGTCGGGAGGGCCCTACGAGCAGTACTTC.

The CDR3 nucleotides read TGTGCCACCAGGCGGATAGCGGGAGTGGAGACCCAGTACTTC. Translating it yields CATRRIAGVETQYF. The chain couples TRBV15 to TRBJ2-5; TRBD2 agrees at 9 bases. The CDR3 contains 14 residues. Germline V lookup: CDR1 LNHNV, CDR2 YYDKDF (reference sequence). V shed 6 bases, J shed 5 bases, and the junction held 7 bases outside the gene matches.

The V gene is TRBV7-3, the J gene TRBJ2-1; 11 bases align to TRBD2. CDR1 and CDR2 from the germline V gene are SGHTA and FQGTGA. With V trimmed by 4 bases and J by 7 bases, 6 bases remained unmatched. CDR3 size: 15 residues. The CDR3 loop is CASSSHASGRNEQFF. The CDR3 DNA sequence: TGTGCCAGCAGCTCCCATGCTAGCGGGAGGAATGAGCAGTTCTTC.

The chain joins TRBV14 to TRBJ2-1, with D perhaps matching TRBD1 (6 bases). CDR1 is SGHDN and CDR2 is FVKESK in the germline V gene. The CDR3 is 16 amino acids. V shed 7 bases and J shed 9 bases, with 25 bases lying between them. The CDR3: CASNPGPGHQYVEQFF. CDR3 DNA sequence: TGTGCCAGCAACCCCGGGCCGGGACACCAGTACGTTGAGCAGTTCTTC.

The V gene is TRBV29-1, the J gene TRBJ1-4; 7 bases match TRBD1. The CDR3 has 13 amino acids. With 7 bases clipped from V and 8 bases from J, the junction kept 10 bases outside the gene matches. In germline, CDR1 is SQVTM, CDR2 ANQGSEA. This CDR3 reads CSAKDRWGEKLFF. CDR3 coding DNA: TGCAGCGCTAAGGACAGGTGGGGGGAAAAACTGTTTTTT.